The 21 T cell receptor beta chains reported below all come from one sample, sequenced in a study of CD8+ T cells in alopecia areata. Extraction of RNA preceded its reverse transcription into cDNA, which served as the sequencing template. Here immunoSEQ multiplex PCR was the method, and the copy in TCRdb shows in-frame clones only, minus some. Altogether under 250,000 clones are present, about 53% being singletons, with the ten largest covering approximately 0.5%. This specimen consisted of CD4+ T cells sorted from blood, obtained at week 0. The origin of the receptors is a human donor with alopecia areata.

This clone came up a few times. The chain has TRBV29-1 and TRBJ2-1; 7 bases are a match to TRBD2. CDR3 size: 13 residues. J gave up 10 bases and V 3 bases, and 9 bases lay outside the gene matches. The germline V gene encodes CDR1 SQVTM and CDR2 ANQGSEA. CDR3 region: CSVDGGVGGEQFF. The CDR3 DNA follows: TGCAGCGTTGATGGTGGAGTCGGGGGGGAGCAGTTCTTC.

This rearrangement joins TRBV5-1 to TRBJ2-5; the D is unclear. The CDR3 contains 12 residues. V shed 4 bases and J shed 5 bases, with 9 bases lying between them. Looked up from germline, CDR1 is SGHRS and CDR2 is YFSETQ. This chain's CDR3 is CASSSDVETQYF. CDR3 in DNA: TGCGCCAGCAGCAGTGATGTGGAGACCCAGTACTTC.

The chain has TRBV25-1 and TRBJ2-1; D call uncertain. Per germline, CDR1 MGHDK and CDR2 SYGVNS. V lost 9 bases, J lost 7 bases, and 13 bases lay in between. CDR3 length equals 12 residues. DNA for the CDR3: TGTGCCAGTCAGTCTTGGGCAAATGAGCAGTTCTTC. Amino acids: CASQSWANEQFF.

The chain links TRBV29-1 to TRBJ2-6; D is possibly TRBD2 (6 bases). CDR1 is SQVTM, CDR2 ANQGSEA, per germline. Trimming took 4 bases from V and 0 from J, leaving 13 bases between them. The CDR3 is 16 amino acids. CDR3 DNA sequence: TGCAGCGTTGCCCCCGACGGGAGCTCTGGGGCCAACGTCCTGACTTTC. Translated: CSVAPDGSSGANVLTF.

This sequence joins TRBV18 and TRBJ1-4, with D hard to call. V dropped 3 bases and J dropped 8 bases, with 13 bases sitting between them. The V gene's germline CDR1 is KGHSH and CDR2 LQKENI. The CDR3 is 14 amino acids. As DNA, the CDR3 is TGTGCCAGCTCACCGGAGGGATTAGGAGAAAAACTGTTTTTT. Its protein product is CASSPEGLGEKLFF.

On this clone itself: Other DNA sequences in this sample translate to the same CDR3. The chain recombines TRBV14 with TRBJ2-5, with TRBD2 matching over 15 bases. Germline V gene sequence: CDR1 SGHDN, CDR2 FVKESK. This CDR3 has 17 amino acids. J was trimmed by 5 bases and V by 4 bases; bases with no gene match: 8. As DNA, the CDR3 is TGTGCCAGCAGCCCCGGACTAGCGGGAGGGCCTCGGGAGACCCAGTACTTC. Its translation: CASSPGLAGGPRETQYF.

The chain links TRBV5-6 to TRBJ1-4; no reliable D call. CDR1 and CDR2 (germline): SGHDT, YYEEEE. The CDR3 spans 13 residues. Trimming took off 8 bases at V and 1 base at J, with 9 bases between the two ends. In DNA, the CDR3 is TGTGCCAGTAACCGGTTAACTAATGAAAAACTGTTTTTT. Protein product: CASNRLTNEKLFF.

The genes are TRBV28 and TRBJ2-5, with 8 bases matching TRBD2. CDR3 size: 17 residues. V was pared by 3 bases and J by 5 bases, with 14 bases of the junction left unmatched. Germline V CDR1 and CDR2: MDHEN, SYDVKM. For the CDR3, the DNA is TGTGCCAGCAGTTTCTGGTCCAGCGGGAGTCCCAGGGAGACCCAGTACTTC. This encodes CASSFWSSGSPRETQYF.

This sequence joins TRBV30 and TRBJ1-1; weak D call: TRBD1 (5 bases). V shed 1 base and J shed 6 bases, with 9 bases lying between them. This CDR3 region has 12 residues. CDR1 and CDR2 (germline): GTSNPN, SVGIG (reference sequence). The CDR3 loop reads CAWSGTGPEAFF. Here the CDR3 DNA reads TGTGCCTGGAGTGGGACGGGACCTGAAGCTTTCTTT.

This chain links TRBV2 with TRBJ2-5; TRBD1 matches 10 bases. In germline, CDR1 is SNHLY, CDR2 FYNNEI. CDR3 length: 13 amino acids. With V trimmed by 10 bases and J by 5 bases, 7 bases remained unmatched. CDR3 nucleotides: TGTGCCATCCTGGGACAGGGGCGCGAGACCCAGTACTTC. This codes for CAILGQGRETQYF.

The rearrangement links TRBV29-1 to TRBJ1-3; D call uncertain. The V and J ends lost 4 bases and 0 bases respectively, with 4 bases between them. CDR1 is SQVTM and CDR2 is ANQGSEA in the germline V gene. The CDR3 is made up of 12 amino acids. The CDR3 coding sequence is TGCAGCGTTGGGTTCTCTGGAAACACCATATATTTT. Encoded protein: CSVGFSGNTIYF.

The rearrangement uses TRBV30 and TRBJ2-7, with a weak D call TRBD1 (6 bases). The V gene's germline CDR1 is GTSNPN and CDR2 SVGIG (reference sequence). V gave up 3 bases and J gave up 5 bases, with 11 bases separating them. The CDR3 is 12 amino acids. CDR3 loop: CAWSEQGNEQYF. DNA of the CDR3: TGTGCCTGGAGCGAACAGGGTAACGAGCAGTACTTC. The full variable domain, its missing parts supplied by reference TRBV30 and TRBJ2-7, is SQTIHQWPATLVQPVGSPLSLECTVEGTSNPNLYWYRQAAGRGLQLLFYSVGIGQISSEVPQNLSASRPQDRQFILSSKKLLLSDSGFYLCAWSEQGNEQYFGPGTRLTVT.

The V gene is TRBV7-6, the J gene TRBJ1-2, with D hard to call. From germline, CDR1 is SGHVS and CDR2 FNYEAQ. Trimming shortened V by 7 bases and J by 6 bases, and 15 bases separated the two germline ends. The CDR3 is made up of 13 amino acids. CDR3 nucleotide sequence: TGTGCCAGCACCCCGGGCCTCAAGGATGGCTACACCTTC. It yields the protein CASTPGLKDGYTF. The entire variable domain, with the rest obtained from reference TRBV7-6 and TRBJ1-2, is as follows: GAGVSQSPRYKVTKRGQDVALRCDPISGHVSLYWYRQALGQGPEFLTYFNYEAQQDKSGLPNDRFSAERPEGSISTLTIQRTEQRDSAMYRCASTPGLKDGYTFGSGTRLTVV.

The gene calls are TRBV5-1 and TRBJ1-2; possibly TRBD1 for D (6 bases). Per germline, CDR1 SGHRS and CDR2 YFSETQ. V shed 0 bases and J shed 0 bases, with 9 bases lying between them. The CDR3 is 15 amino acids. The CDR3 region is CASSLGTVSNYGYTF. Here the CDR3 DNA reads TGCGCCAGCAGCTTGGGGACAGTTTCTAACTATGGCTACACCTTC.

This clone showed up just a few times. The chain joins TRBV6-1 to TRBJ1-3; the D is unclear. V was trimmed by 4 bases and J by 3 bases, leaving 10 bases between them. The germline V gene has CDR1 MNHNS and CDR2 SASEGT. This CDR3 contains 14 residues. The CDR3 protein is CASSATRSGNTIYF. For the CDR3, the DNA is TGTGCCAGCAGTGCGACAAGGAGTGGAAACACCATATATTTT.

The chain is built from TRBV5-1 and TRBJ2-7; 7 bases line up with TRBD1. The CDR3 is 16 amino acids. Germline V gene lookup returns CDR1 SGHRS and CDR2 YFSETQ. J lost 2 bases, V lost 0 bases, and 8 bases had no gene match. The CDR3 DNA sequence: TGCGCCAGCAGCTTGGCCGGATCCCAGGGGGCCTACGAGCAGTACTTC. This translates into CASSLAGSQGAYEQYF.

The chain has TRBV28 and TRBJ2-3; 8 nucleotides line up with TRBD2. The CDR3 is 13 residues long. CDR1 is MDHEN and CDR2 is SYDVKM in the germline V gene. The V and J ends lost 3 bases and 5 bases, in that order; junction bases with no gene match: 1. CDR3 sequence: CASSFGGVDTQYF. For the CDR3, the DNA is TGTGCCAGCAGTTTCGGGGGGGTAGATACGCAGTATTTT.

The chain combines TRBV5-1 with TRBJ1-2; the match to TRBD1 covers 8 bases. The CDR3 covers 14 residues. CDR1 SGHRS and CDR2 YFSETQ come from the germline V gene. With 0 bases clipped from V and 6 bases from J, the junction kept 4 bases outside the gene matches. CDR3 nucleotides: TGCGCCAGCAGCTTGGGACAGGGGATTGATGGCTACACCTTC. Its translation: CASSLGQGIDGYTF.

V usage is TRBV5-1 and J usage is TRBJ2-1; 7 bases line up with TRBD1. The germline V gene encodes CDR1 SGHRS and CDR2 YFSETQ. Losses at the gene ends were 0 bases for V and 4 bases for J; bases not matched to a gene: 7. The CDR3 is made up of 16 amino acids. This CDR3 is CASSLEGGADYNEQFF. The CDR3 bases are TGCGCCAGCAGCTTGGAAGGGGGCGCTGATTACAATGAGCAGTTCTTC.

The table lists this clone with a count of one. The rearrangement joins TRBV19 to TRBJ1-2; D might be TRBD1 (5 bases). This CDR3 is 13 amino acids long. CDR1 is LNHDA, CDR2 SQIVND, per germline (reference sequence). V was trimmed by 6 bases and J by 9 bases, leaving 17 bases between them. The CDR3 DNA reads TGTGCCAGTAGATTTGGAACAGGCGGTAGCTACACCTTC. Its translation: CASRFGTGGSYTF.

This clone turned up a few times. This chain connects TRBV2 to TRBJ1-6; TRBD1 matches 8 bases. The CDR3 has 15 amino acids. From germline, CDR1 is SNHLY and CDR2 FYNNEI. The V segment lost 1 base and the J segment 9 bases; nucleotides outside the gene matches: 5. The chain's CDR3 is CASSEGQGYTSPLHF. The CDR3 DNA is TGTGCCAGCAGTGAAGGACAGGGGTACACTTCACCCCTCCACTTT.